These 5 T cell receptor beta chains originate from one sample sequenced in a study of cytomegalovirus exposure and HLA in healthy donors. Amplification used 60 Vbeta primers and 13 Jbeta primers. Here immunoSEQ multiplex PCR was the method, and the copy in TCRdb shows in-frame clones only, minus some. The sample contains some 98,000 clones, roughly 82% of which appear only once. The specimen sequenced was PBMCs. Every receptor here comes from a human donor in good health.

The chain is built from TRBV2 and TRBJ2-1; 13 bases match TRBD2. V lost 9 bases and J lost 4; bases outside the gene matches: 3. This CDR3 contains 14 residues. The germline CDR1 and CDR2 sequences are SNHLY and FYNNEI. The CDR3 sequence: CASTTSGRYNEQFF. The CDR3, as DNA: TGTGCCAGTACGACTAGCGGGAGGTACAATGAGCAGTTCTTC.

The V call is TRBV19, the J call TRBJ2-5; 10 positions agree with TRBD2. The V and J ends lost 3 bases and 5 bases, in that order; junction bases with no gene match: 6. This CDR3 spans 15 amino acids. The germline V gene encodes CDR1 LNHDA and CDR2 SQIVND (reference sequence). The CDR3 reads CASSMGLAYLETQYF. As DNA, the CDR3 is TGTGCCAGTAGTATGGGACTAGCGTACCTGGAGACCCAGTACTTC. Filled out from reference TRBV19 and TRBJ2-5, the complete variable domain reads DGGITQSPKYLFRKEGQNVTLSCEQNLNHDAMYWYRQDPGQGLRLIYYSQIVNDFQKGDIAEGYSVSREKKESFPLTVTSAQKNPTAFYLCASSMGLAYLETQYFGPGTRLLVL.

The chain joins TRBV28 to TRBJ1-6; D unclear. Germline-derived CDR1 and CDR2 are MDHEN and SYDVKM. V was trimmed by 6 bases and J by 0 bases, leaving 6 bases between them. The CDR3 sequence is 14 residues long. CDR3 region: CASRVSSYNSPLHF. CDR3 nucleotide sequence: TGTGCCAGCAGGGTTAGCTCCTATAATTCACCCCTCCACTTT.

This chain links TRBV19 with TRBJ1-1; no reliable D call. With 2 bases removed from V and 7 bases from J, the gap between germline ends came to 8 bases. CDR1 and CDR2 from the germline V gene are LNHDA and SQIVND (reference sequence). This CDR3 is built from 12 residues. CDR3 nucleotide sequence: TGTGCCAGTAGTATAATTGAGGGTGAAGCTTTCTTT. Encoded protein: CASSIIEGEAFF.

The CDR3 region is CASSSGTGGVRGYTF. As DNA, the CDR3 is TGTGCCAGCAGCTCAGGGACAGGGGGCGTTCGTGGCTACACCTTC. The chain carries TRBV7-2 and TRBJ1-2; TRBD1 matches 12 bases. Germline CDR1 and CDR2: SGHTA and FQGNSA. CDR3 length equals 15 residues. The V segment lost 4 bases and the J segment 7 bases; nucleotides outside the gene matches: 7. Using reference TRBV7-2 and TRBJ1-2 for the parts outside the CDR3, the full variable domain is GAGVSQSPSNKVTEKGKDVELRCDPISGHTALYWYRQSLGQGLEFLIYFQGNSAPDKSGLPSDRFSAERTGGSVSTLTIQRTQQEDSAVYLCASSSGTGGVRGYTFGSGTRLTVV.